This TCR beta chain was captured in a study of beta chain features in type 1 diabetes (dated by TCRdb to the late 2010s). Regarding the complete study: Mean age, gender distribution, total cell number and subset yield did not differ between patients and healthy donors. A total of over 90,000,000 sorted cells were examined across all samples, and a strong correlation was observed between cell number per subset and RNA yield. The study compared the TCRB repertoires of sorted circulating CD4+ T cell subsets in recently diagnosed type 1 diabetes patients with those in matched healthy donors. Naive and central memory subsets were obtained from all 30 or so donors, but regulatory and stem cell-like memory subsets were isolated from only 8 patients and about 8 healthy donors.

CDR1 and CDR2 (LNHNV, YYDKDF) derive from the germline V gene (reference sequence). Inclusive of the bounding cysteine and phenylalanine, the CDR3 is 13 residues long. CDR3 DNA is the only sequence kept; it has 39 bases, read in frame from the first base. The trim is 5 bases for V and 4 bases for J, with a gap of 11 bases between the germline ends. With regard to this clone: Its cognate antigen has yet to be identified. One base away there is no much larger clone; base qualities are not given. In the same sample, other DNA sequences code for this CDR3.

A single peripheral blood draw of around 120 mL on average was collected from each donor into heparinised tubes. A BD FACSAria II was used to sort naive, central memory, regulatory and stem cell-like memory CD4+ T cells with a panel that included CD45RO, CCR7, CD25, CD127, CD95 and CD27. Every sorted population had a purity above 95%. Right away, PBMCs were isolated by Lymphoprep density gradient centrifugation and were stained directly, with no culture step. So that batch effects would be minimized, each experiment stained and sorted samples in pairs, pairing one healthy donor with one patient. The full study reports these points: Naive, central memory and regulatory TCRB repertoires appeared more similar among patients than among healthy donors. Only small numbers of individuals were included in the HLA sub-analyses, which left unresolved whether HLA type had any influence on TCRB rearrangement. At VDJ recombination sites, type 1 diabetes patients had fewer insertions and more deleted nucleotides, which implies abnormalities in thymic rearrangement. Shorter templates might have been favored by PCR, but patient and control samples were amplified and corrected together, so both groups would have been affected equally by any skew. In all four CD4+ subsets, TCRB CDR3 length was moderately but significantly shorter in type 1 diabetes patients. Because cDNA was sequenced instead of genomic DNA, highly expressing activated cells could be over-represented, though the groups showed no difference in activation or CD3 levels.

The High Capacity cDNA Reverse Transcription Kit was used to reverse transcribe all of the isolated RNA, meaning that expressed TCRB transcripts were what got sequenced. Deep immunoSEQ sequencing was applied to naive, central memory and regulatory T cell samples, giving an average of approximately 4 million total reads per sample. Sorted cells were lysed in RLT buffer, and RNA was extracted using DNase-treated RNeasy Micro or Mini kits according to cell number. Each cell subset was processed separately to prevent cross-contamination, with patient and healthy donor samples processed together. The immunoSEQ multiplex PCR was used to amplify TCRB sequences from cDNA, generating 87-bp fragments that spanned the CDR3 region. The amplicons were sequenced using the Illumina HiSeq platform. The paper's processing steps were these. Synthetic template baselines were used to correct PCR bias computationally, reads within Hamming distance 2 were collapsed together, and singletons that could not be merged were discarded. Reads were aligned against IMGT so that V, D and J genes, CDR3 length and insertions or deletions at six rearrangement sites could be assigned. Within each subset, clonotype counts were normalized to sorted cell number, after which true diversity and Gini coefficients were computed with the tcR R package. Repertoire sharing was quantified using the overlap coefficient calculated on TCRB nucleotide sequences. Out-of-frame TCRB sequences from naive cells were analyzed as a proxy for the pre-selection repertoire. Sourced from immuneACCESS, this table was stored by TCRdb with only in-frame sequences that have V and J called. A share of the clones is absent; for the studies checked, an unresolved V gene accounts for under half, and the remainder has no known explanation. The V and J calls and clone size are taken from that table; D and trimming were inferred from the DNA. Across this sample there are under 250,000 clones, with approximately 15% seen only once. Approximately 0.02% of the sample lies in the top ten.

Recombination connected TRBV15 to TRBJ1-1; the D gene is perhaps TRBD1, from 5 matching bases. Sequencing was carried out using naive CD4+ T cells from blood. The intended sense of this specimen's cell subset or site label: true naive CD4+ T cells. This TCR was recovered from a young man with type 1 diabetes. The DNA sequence follows: TGTGCCACCAGCGGTCAGGGTGGCACTGAAGCTTTCTTT. Its protein product is CATSGQGGTEAFF.